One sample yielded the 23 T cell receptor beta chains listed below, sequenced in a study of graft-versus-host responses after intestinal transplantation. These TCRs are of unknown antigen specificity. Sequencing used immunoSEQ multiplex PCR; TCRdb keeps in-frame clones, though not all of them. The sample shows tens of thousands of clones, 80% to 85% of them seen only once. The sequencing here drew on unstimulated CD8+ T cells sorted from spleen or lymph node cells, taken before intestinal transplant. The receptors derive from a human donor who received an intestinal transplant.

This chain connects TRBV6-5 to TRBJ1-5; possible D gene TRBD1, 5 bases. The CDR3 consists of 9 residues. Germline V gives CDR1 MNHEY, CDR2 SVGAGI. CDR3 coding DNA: TGTGGGGGGGGTCAGCCCCAGCATTTT. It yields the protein CGGGQPQHF.

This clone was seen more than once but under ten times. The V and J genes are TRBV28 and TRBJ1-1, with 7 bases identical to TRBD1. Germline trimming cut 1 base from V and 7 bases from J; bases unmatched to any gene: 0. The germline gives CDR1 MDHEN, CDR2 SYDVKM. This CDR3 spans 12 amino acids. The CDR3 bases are TGTGCCAGCAGTTTATACAGGGGTGAAGCTTTCTTT. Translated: CASSLYRGEAFF. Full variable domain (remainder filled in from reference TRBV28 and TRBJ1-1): DVKVTQSSRYLVKRTGEKVFLECVQDMDHENMFWYRQDPGLGLRLIYFSYDVKMKEKGDIPEGYSVSREKKERFSLILESASTNQTSMYLCASSLYRGEAFFGQGTRLTVV.

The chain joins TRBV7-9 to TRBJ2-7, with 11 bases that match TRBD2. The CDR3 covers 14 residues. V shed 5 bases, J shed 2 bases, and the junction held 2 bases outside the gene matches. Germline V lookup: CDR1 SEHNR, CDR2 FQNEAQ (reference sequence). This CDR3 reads CASSKLAGAYEQYF. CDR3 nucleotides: TGTGCCAGCAGCAAACTAGCGGGGGCCTACGAGCAGTACTTC.

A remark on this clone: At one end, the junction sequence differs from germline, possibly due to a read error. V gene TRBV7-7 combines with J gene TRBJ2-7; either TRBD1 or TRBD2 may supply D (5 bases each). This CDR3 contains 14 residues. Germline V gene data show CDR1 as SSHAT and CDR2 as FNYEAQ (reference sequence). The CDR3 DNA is TGTGCTAGCAGCCCCCTCGGGGACGGATACGAGCAGTACTTC. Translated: CASSPLGDGYEQYF.

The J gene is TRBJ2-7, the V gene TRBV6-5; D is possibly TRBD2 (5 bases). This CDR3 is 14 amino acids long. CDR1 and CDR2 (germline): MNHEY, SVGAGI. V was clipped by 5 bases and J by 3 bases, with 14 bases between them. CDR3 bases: TGTGCCAGCAGTCCCCGGGCGGGCCGCTACGAGCAGTACTTC. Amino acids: CASSPRAGRYEQYF.

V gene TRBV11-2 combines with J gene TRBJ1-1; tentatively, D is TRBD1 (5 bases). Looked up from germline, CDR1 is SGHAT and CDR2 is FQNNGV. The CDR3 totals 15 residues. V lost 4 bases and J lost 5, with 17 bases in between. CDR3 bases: TGTGCCAGCAGCTCTCTCAGGGTAGGGATAACTGAAGCTTTCTTT. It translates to CASSSLRVGITEAFF.

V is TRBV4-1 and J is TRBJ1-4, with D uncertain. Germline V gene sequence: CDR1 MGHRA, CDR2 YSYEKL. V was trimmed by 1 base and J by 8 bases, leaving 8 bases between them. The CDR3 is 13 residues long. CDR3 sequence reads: CASSQAGSEKLFF. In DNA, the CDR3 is TGCGCCAGCAGCCAAGCAGGATCCGAAAAACTGTTTTTT.

CDR3 bases: TGTGCCAGCAGTGCTACTTACGAGCAGTACTTC. Encoded protein: CASSATYEQYF. The V gene is TRBV28, the J gene TRBJ2-7, with no clear D. V was shortened by 5 bases and J by 4 bases, with 6 bases between the two germline ends. The length of the CDR3 is 11 residues. Germline V gene data show CDR1 as MDHEN and CDR2 as SYDVKM.

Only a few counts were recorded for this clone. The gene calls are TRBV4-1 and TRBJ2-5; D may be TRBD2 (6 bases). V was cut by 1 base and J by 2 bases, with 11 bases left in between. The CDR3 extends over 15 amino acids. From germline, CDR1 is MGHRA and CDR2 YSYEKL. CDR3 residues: CASSQVPGLQETQYF. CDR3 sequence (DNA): TGCGCCAGCAGCCAAGTTCCGGGACTGCAAGAGACCCAGTACTTC.

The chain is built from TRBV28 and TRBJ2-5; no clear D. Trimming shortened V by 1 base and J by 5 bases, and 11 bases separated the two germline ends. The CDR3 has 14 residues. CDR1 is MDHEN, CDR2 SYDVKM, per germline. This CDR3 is CASSLFGKEETQYF. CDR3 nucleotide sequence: TGTGCCAGCAGTTTATTTGGAAAGGAGGAGACCCAGTACTTC.

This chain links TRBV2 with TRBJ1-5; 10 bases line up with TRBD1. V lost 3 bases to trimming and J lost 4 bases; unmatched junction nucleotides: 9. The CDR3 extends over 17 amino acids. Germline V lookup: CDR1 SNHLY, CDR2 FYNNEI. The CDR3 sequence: CASSDDRDRGKNQPQHF. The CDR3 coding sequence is TGTGCCAGCAGTGACGATAGGGACAGGGGAAAGAATCAGCCCCAGCATTTT.

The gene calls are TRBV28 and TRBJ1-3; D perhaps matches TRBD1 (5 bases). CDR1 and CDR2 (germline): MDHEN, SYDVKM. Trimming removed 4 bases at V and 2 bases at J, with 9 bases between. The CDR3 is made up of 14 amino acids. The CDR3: CASSSAGPGNTIYF. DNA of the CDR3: TGTGCCAGCAGTTCAGCAGGGCCTGGAAACACCATATATTTT.

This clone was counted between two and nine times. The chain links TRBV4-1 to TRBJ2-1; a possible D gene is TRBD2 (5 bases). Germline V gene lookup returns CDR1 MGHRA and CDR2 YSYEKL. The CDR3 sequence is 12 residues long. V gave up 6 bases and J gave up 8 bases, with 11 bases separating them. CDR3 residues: CASRGVSDEQFF. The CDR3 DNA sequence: TGCGCCAGCAGAGGTGTTAGCGATGAGCAGTTCTTC.

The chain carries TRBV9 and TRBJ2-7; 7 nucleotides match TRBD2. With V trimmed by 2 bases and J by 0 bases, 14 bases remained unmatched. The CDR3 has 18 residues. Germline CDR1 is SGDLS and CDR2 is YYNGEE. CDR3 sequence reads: CASSVGWEGLPASYEQYF. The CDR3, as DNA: TGTGCCAGCAGCGTTGGGTGGGAGGGGCTACCCGCCTCCTACGAGCAGTACTTC.

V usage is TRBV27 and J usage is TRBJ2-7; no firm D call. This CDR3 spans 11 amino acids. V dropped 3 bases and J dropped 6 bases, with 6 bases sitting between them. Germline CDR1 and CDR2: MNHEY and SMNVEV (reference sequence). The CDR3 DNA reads TGTGCCAGCAGTTTCGGTGTCGAGCAGTACTTC. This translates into CASSFGVEQYF.

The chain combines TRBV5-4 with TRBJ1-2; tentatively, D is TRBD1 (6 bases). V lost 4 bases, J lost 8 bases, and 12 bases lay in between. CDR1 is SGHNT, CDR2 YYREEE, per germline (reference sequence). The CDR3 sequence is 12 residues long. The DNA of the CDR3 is TGTGCCAGCAGCCATCCGGACAGAGGCTACACCTTC. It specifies CASSHPDRGYTF.

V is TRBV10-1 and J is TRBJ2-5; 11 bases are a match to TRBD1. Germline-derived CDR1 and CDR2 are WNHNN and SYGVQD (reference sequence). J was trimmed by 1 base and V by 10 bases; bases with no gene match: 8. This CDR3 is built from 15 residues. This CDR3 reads CANMGQGGCQETQYF. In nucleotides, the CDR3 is TGCGCCAACATGGGACAGGGGGGCTGCCAAGAGACCCAGTACTTC.

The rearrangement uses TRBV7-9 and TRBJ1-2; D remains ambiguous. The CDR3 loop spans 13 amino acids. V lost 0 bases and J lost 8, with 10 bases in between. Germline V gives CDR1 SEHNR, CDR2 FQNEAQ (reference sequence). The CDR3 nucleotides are TGTGCCAGCAGCTTAGCGGCCATGAGGGGCTACACCTTC. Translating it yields CASSLAAMRGYTF.

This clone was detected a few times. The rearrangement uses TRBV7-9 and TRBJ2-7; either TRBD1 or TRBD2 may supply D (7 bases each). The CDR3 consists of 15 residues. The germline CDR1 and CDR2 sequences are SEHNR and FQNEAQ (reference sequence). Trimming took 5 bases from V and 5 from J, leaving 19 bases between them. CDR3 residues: CASSREGEGAHEQYF. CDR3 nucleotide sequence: TGTGCCAGCAGCCGCGAGGGGGAGGGGGCCCACGAGCAGTACTTC.

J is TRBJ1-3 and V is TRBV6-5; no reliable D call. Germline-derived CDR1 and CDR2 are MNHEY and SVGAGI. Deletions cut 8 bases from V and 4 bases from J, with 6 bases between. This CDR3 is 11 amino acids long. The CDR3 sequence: CASEDGNTIYF. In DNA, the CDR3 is TGTGCCAGCGAGGACGGAAACACCATATATTTT.

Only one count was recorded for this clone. The CDR3 protein is CASSSSPGPLNIQYF. As DNA, the CDR3 is TGTGCCAGCAGCTCCTCGCCTGGACCACTAAACATTCAGTACTTC. This chain uses TRBV5-4 with TRBJ2-4, with D unresolved. The CDR3 is 15 amino acids. V was cut by 3 bases and J by 6 bases, with 16 bases left in between. CDR1 is SGHNT and CDR2 is YYREEE in the germline V gene (reference sequence).

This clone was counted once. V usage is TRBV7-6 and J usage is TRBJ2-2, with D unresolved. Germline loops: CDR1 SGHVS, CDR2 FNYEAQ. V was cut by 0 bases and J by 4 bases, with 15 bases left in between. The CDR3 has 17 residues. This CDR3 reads CASSLALRQVATGELFF. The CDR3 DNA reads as TGTGCCAGCAGCTTAGCGCTCCGGCAGGTGGCCACCGGGGAGCTGTTTTTT.

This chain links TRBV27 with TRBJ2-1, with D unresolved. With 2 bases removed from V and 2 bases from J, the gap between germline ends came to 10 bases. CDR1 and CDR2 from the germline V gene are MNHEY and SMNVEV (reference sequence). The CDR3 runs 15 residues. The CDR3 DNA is TGTGCCAGCAGTTTAGGACGGATTGCCTACAATGAGCAGTTCTTC. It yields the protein CASSLGRIAYNEQFF.